This is a list of T cell receptor beta chains from one sample in a study of CD8 T cells in ankylosing spondylitis. MiXCR, run by TCRdb on the 5' RACE reads, gives a single entry per CDR3 protein. The repertoire consists of approximately 150,000 distinct CDR3 sequences, with 17% occurring once and the leading ten covering around a third. Sequenced material: blood, either unsorted or a sorted T cell fraction (not recorded which). The source is a male donor with ankylosing spondylitis. Both conserved end residues are part of each CDR3. A D gene is named only where the DNA matches it firmly. Size is stated for part of the rows, as once, few or many counts, or as a class when the clone is expanded.

d_gene: -
j_gene: TRBJ2-1
v_gene: TRBV9
abundance: -
len: 14
CDR3aa: CASSGSVSYNEQFF
CDR3nt: TGTGCCAGCAGCGGGTCCGTCTCCTACAATGAGCAGTTCTTC

d_gene: -
j_gene: TRBJ1-3
v_gene: TRBV5-1
abundance: few
len: 14
CDR3aa: CASSPREGRNTIYF
CDR3nt: TGCGCCAGCAGCCCCCGGGAAGGGCGAAACACCATATATTTT

d_gene: TRBD1
j_gene: TRBJ1-4
v_gene: TRBV3-1
abundance: -
len: 15
CDR3aa: CASSYRQGLNEKLFF
CDR3nt: TGTGCCAGCAGCTACAGACAGGGGCTTAATGAAAAACTGTTTTTT

d_gene: TRBD2
j_gene: TRBJ2-7
v_gene: TRBV5-1
abundance: few
len: 14
CDR3aa: CASSLGLAYYEQYF
CDR3nt: TGCGCCAGCAGCTTGGGACTAGCTTACTACGAGCAGTACTTC

d_gene: -
j_gene: TRBJ2-4
v_gene: TRBV27
abundance: -
len: 16
CDR3aa: CASSSPQGMGENIQYF
CDR3nt: TGTGCCAGCAGCTCACCCCAAGGGATGGGGGAAAACATTCAGTACTTC

d_gene: TRBD2
j_gene: TRBJ2-1
v_gene: TRBV4-2
abundance: -
len: 16
CDR3aa: CASSQGPSGAYNEQFF
CDR3nt: TGTGCCAGCAGCCAAGGTCCTAGCGGAGCCTACAATGAGCAGTTCTTC

d_gene: TRBD2
j_gene: TRBJ2-1
v_gene: TRBV7-9
abundance: many
len: 15
CDR3aa: CARGLAGASYNEQFF
CDR3nt: TGTGCCAGGGGACTAGCGGGTGCCTCCTACAATGAGCAGTTCTTC

d_gene: TRBD1
j_gene: TRBJ2-1
v_gene: TRBV18
abundance: many
len: 14
CDR3aa: CASSPSDRDNEQFF
CDR3nt: TGTGCCAGCTCACCTTCCGACAGGGACAATGAGCAGTTCTTC

d_gene: -
j_gene: TRBJ2-1
v_gene: TRBV12-3/TRBV12-4
abundance: -
len: 13
CDR3aa: CASSFSLPNEQFF
CDR3nt: TGTGCCAGCAGTTTTAGCCTCCCCAATGAGCAGTTCTTC

d_gene: -
j_gene: TRBJ1-1
v_gene: TRBV4-3
abundance: many
len: 14
CDR3aa: CASSQVIGFAEAFF
CDR3nt: TGCGCCAGCAGCCAAGTTATCGGTTTCGCTGAAGCTTTCTTT

d_gene: TRBD2
j_gene: TRBJ2-3
v_gene: TRBV11-2
abundance: -
len: 18
CDR3aa: CASSPYPGLAGSTDTQYF
CDR3nt: TGTGCCAGCAGCCCCTACCCCGGACTAGCGGGATCCACAGATACGCAGTATTTT

d_gene: -
j_gene: TRBJ1-5
v_gene: TRBV12-3/TRBV12-4
abundance: -
len: 16
CDR3aa: CASSLPAAQGEQPQHF
CDR3nt: TGTGCCAGCAGTTTACCCGCGGCTCAGGGAGAGCAGCCCCAGCATTTT

d_gene: TRBD2
j_gene: TRBJ2-5
v_gene: TRBV9
abundance: -
len: 15
CDR3aa: CASSDQRESRKTQYF
CDR3nt: TGTGCCAGCAGCGACCAGCGGGAGAGTCGGAAGACCCAGTACTTC

d_gene: -
j_gene: TRBJ1-1
v_gene: TRBV20-1
abundance: few
len: 13
CDR3aa: CSASPDLNTEAFF
CDR3nt: TGCAGTGCTAGTCCGGACCTGAACACTGAAGCTTTCTTT

d_gene: -
j_gene: TRBJ2-7
v_gene: TRBV4-1
abundance: many
len: 13
CDR3aa: CASSFLNSYEQYF
CDR3nt: TGCGCCAGCAGCTTTTTGAATTCCTACGAGCAGTACTTC

d_gene: -
j_gene: TRBJ2-1
v_gene: TRBV20-1
abundance: -
len: 15
CDR3aa: CSAPAAGGNLNEQFF
CDR3nt: TGCAGTGCTCCTGCGGCTGGGGGGAACCTCAATGAGCAGTTCTTC

d_gene: -
j_gene: TRBJ2-7
v_gene: TRBV15
abundance: -
len: 12
CDR3aa: CATSIRDTEQYF
CDR3nt: TGTGCCACCAGCATTCGGGACACCGAGCAGTACTTC

d_gene: TRBD2
j_gene: TRBJ2-1
v_gene: TRBV27
abundance: -
len: 15
CDR3aa: CASSYPGLAGNEQFF
CDR3nt: TGTGCCAGCAGTTACCCCGGACTAGCGGGCAATGAGCAGTTCTTC

d_gene: -
j_gene: TRBJ2-2
v_gene: TRBV18
abundance: -
len: 12
CDR3aa: CASSPPTGELFF
CDR3nt: TGTGCCAGCTCACCACCTACCGGGGAGCTGTTTTTT

d_gene: TRBD2
j_gene: TRBJ2-7
v_gene: TRBV3-1
abundance: -
len: 16
CDR3aa: CASSQAVLAGGYEQYF
CDR3nt: TGTGCCAGCAGCCAAGCTGTGCTAGCGGGAGGCTACGAGCAGTACTTC

d_gene: -
j_gene: TRBJ2-1
v_gene: TRBV28
abundance: -
len: 14
CDR3aa: CASAAGSSYNEQFF
CDR3nt: TGTGCCAGCGCGGCGGGGAGCTCCTACAATGAGCAGTTCTTC

d_gene: -
j_gene: TRBJ2-2
v_gene: TRBV6-4
abundance: -
len: 16
CDR3aa: CASSPGTHRNTGELFF
CDR3nt: TGTGCCAGCAGTCCGGGGACGCATCGGAACACCGGGGAGCTGTTTTTT

d_gene: -
j_gene: TRBJ2-7
v_gene: TRBV9
abundance: -
len: 14
CDR3aa: CASSVAAGTYEQYF
CDR3nt: TGTGCCAGCAGCGTAGCGGCAGGAACCTACGAGCAGTACTTC

d_gene: -
j_gene: TRBJ1-1
v_gene: TRBV5-6
abundance: -
len: 11
CDR3aa: CASSLGAGVLF
CDR3nt: TGTGCCAGCAGCTTGGGAGCAGGCGTGCTCTTT

d_gene: -
j_gene: TRBJ2-7
v_gene: TRBV13
abundance: -
len: 14
CDR3aa: CASSLSQGSDEQYF
CDR3nt: TGTGCCAGCAGCTTAAGTCAGGGAAGCGACGAGCAGTACTTC

d_gene: TRBD2
j_gene: TRBJ2-2
v_gene: TRBV15
abundance: few
len: 17
CDR3aa: CATSPPRLAGGTGELFF
CDR3nt: TGTGCCACCAGCCCCCCTCGACTAGCGGGAGGCACCGGGGAGCTGTTTTTT

d_gene: TRBD1
j_gene: TRBJ1-1
v_gene: TRBV28
abundance: -
len: 12
CDR3aa: CASSDRGPGAFF
CDR3nt: TGTGCCAGCAGCGACAGGGGGCCCGGAGCTTTCTTT

d_gene: -
j_gene: TRBJ2-1
v_gene: TRBV7-9
abundance: -
len: 15
CDR3aa: CASSLVGTLKTEQFF
CDR3nt: TGTGCCAGCAGCTTAGTCGGGACACTCAAAACTGAGCAGTTCTTC

d_gene: -
j_gene: TRBJ2-7
v_gene: TRBV27
abundance: -
len: 13
CDR3aa: CASRPDHSYEQYF
CDR3nt: TGTGCCAGCAGACCGGACCACTCCTACGAGCAGTACTTC

d_gene: -
j_gene: TRBJ2-5
v_gene: TRBV7-8
abundance: -
len: 15
CDR3aa: CASTSPRDFEETQYF
CDR3nt: TGTGCCAGCACCTCCCCCCGGGACTTCGAAGAGACCCAGTACTTC

d_gene: -
j_gene: TRBJ1-5
v_gene: TRBV7-9
abundance: -
len: 14
CDR3aa: CASSPPWVEGPQHF
CDR3nt: TGTGCCAGCAGCCCCCCGTGGGTTGAAGGACCCCAGCATTTT

d_gene: TRBD2
j_gene: TRBJ2-7
v_gene: TRBV28
abundance: few
len: 13
CDR3aa: CASSNSGSYEQYF
CDR3nt: TGTGCCAGCAGTAATAGCGGGAGCTACGAGCAGTACTTC

d_gene: TRBD2
j_gene: TRBJ2-7
v_gene: TRBV4-3
abundance: few
len: 15
CDR3aa: CASSPGGLGAYEQYF
CDR3nt: TGCGCCAGCAGCCCCGGCGGACTAGGGGCCTACGAGCAGTACTTC

d_gene: TRBD1
j_gene: TRBJ2-7
v_gene: TRBV2
abundance: few
len: 14
CDR3aa: CATTNRDRHHEQYF
CDR3nt: TGTGCCACCACGAACCGGGACAGACACCACGAGCAGTACTTC

d_gene: TRBD1
j_gene: TRBJ1-5
v_gene: TRBV6-1
abundance: -
len: 16
CDR3aa: CASSETGTGGNQPQHF
CDR3nt: TGTGCCAGCAGTGAGACCGGGACAGGGGGGAATCAGCCCCAGCATTTT

d_gene: -
j_gene: TRBJ1-1
v_gene: TRBV4-3
abundance: few
len: 13
CDR3aa: CASSQGPGTEAFF
CDR3nt: TGCGCCAGCAGCCAGGGACCGGGGACTGAAGCTTTCTTT

d_gene: TRBD2
j_gene: TRBJ2-3
v_gene: TRBV29-1
abundance: many
len: 14
CDR3aa: CSVEASGNTDTQYF
CDR3nt: TGCAGCGTTGAAGCTAGCGGGAACACAGATACGCAGTATTTT

d_gene: TRBD1
j_gene: TRBJ1-1
v_gene: TRBV7-9
abundance: few
len: 15
CDR3aa: CASSPGQGTWREAFF
CDR3nt: TGTGCCAGCAGCCCGGGACAGGGCACTTGGCGCGAAGCTTTCTTT

d_gene: TRBD2
j_gene: TRBJ2-3
v_gene: TRBV4-1
abundance: -
len: 17
CDR3aa: CASSLQVAGASTDTQYF
CDR3nt: TGCGCCAGCAGCCTCCAGGTAGCGGGGGCCAGCACAGATACGCAGTATTTT

d_gene: -
j_gene: TRBJ2-1
v_gene: TRBV7-6
abundance: -
len: 14
CDR3aa: CASSEGLAGYEQFF
CDR3nt: TGTGCCAGCAGCGAGGGCCTGGCTGGTTATGAGCAGTTCTTC

d_gene: -
j_gene: TRBJ1-1
v_gene: TRBV7-9
abundance: many
len: 14
CDR3aa: CASSASGGNTEAFF
CDR3nt: TGTGCCAGCAGCGCCTCGGGGGGTAACACTGAAGCTTTCTTT

d_gene: TRBD2
j_gene: TRBJ2-2
v_gene: TRBV7-3
abundance: -
len: 16
CDR3aa: CASSLPGLAGSGELFF
CDR3nt: TGTGCCAGCAGCTTACCGGGCCTAGCGGGTTCCGGGGAGCTGTTTTTT

d_gene: TRBD1
j_gene: TRBJ2-1
v_gene: TRBV30
abundance: few
len: 15
CDR3aa: CAWSVPGGLWNEQFF
CDR3nt: TGTGCCTGGAGTGTACCAGGGGGCCTCTGGAATGAGCAGTTCTTC

d_gene: -
j_gene: TRBJ1-1
v_gene: TRBV20-1
abundance: few
len: 13
CDR3aa: CSAYTDMNTEAFF
CDR3nt: TGCAGTGCTTATACGGACATGAACACTGAAGCTTTCTTT

d_gene: -
j_gene: TRBJ2-7
v_gene: TRBV11-3
abundance: -
len: 15
CDR3aa: CASSALGGTLHEQYF
CDR3nt: TGTGCCAGCAGCGCACTAGGGGGGACTCTCCACGAGCAGTACTTC

d_gene: -
j_gene: TRBJ2-3
v_gene: TRBV7-2
abundance: many
len: 15
CDR3aa: CASSHGAGSGDTQYF
CDR3nt: TGTGCCAGCAGCCATGGGGCAGGGTCCGGAGATACGCAGTATTTT

d_gene: -
j_gene: TRBJ2-5
v_gene: TRBV4-1
abundance: -
len: 14
CDR3aa: CASSLGQSQETQYF
CDR3nt: TGCGCCAGCAGCCTAGGACAGTCCCAAGAGACCCAGTACTTC

d_gene: TRBD1
j_gene: TRBJ2-5
v_gene: TRBV10-2
abundance: -
len: 13
CDR3aa: CASGTGGWVTQYF
CDR3nt: TGCGCCAGTGGGACAGGGGGCTGGGTGACCCAGTACTTC

d_gene: TRBD2
j_gene: TRBJ2-5
v_gene: TRBV28
abundance: -
len: 15
CDR3aa: CASSWTSGRVKTQYF
CDR3nt: TGTGCCAGCAGTTGGACTAGCGGGAGGGTGAAGACCCAGTACTTC

d_gene: TRBD1
j_gene: TRBJ1-1
v_gene: TRBV4-1
abundance: few
len: 15
CDR3aa: CASSHQDRGDTEAFF
CDR3nt: TGCGCCAGCAGCCATCAGGACAGGGGGGACACTGAAGCTTTCTTT

d_gene: -
j_gene: TRBJ2-3
v_gene: TRBV7-2
abundance: few
len: 13
CDR3aa: CATSVGRGDTQYF
CDR3nt: TGTGCCACCTCCGTTGGCCGAGGAGATACGCAGTATTTT

d_gene: TRBD2
j_gene: TRBJ2-1
v_gene: TRBV10-3
abundance: few
len: 14
CDR3aa: CATLLAGGYNEQFF
CDR3nt: TGTGCCACTCTACTAGCGGGAGGATACAATGAGCAGTTCTTC

d_gene: -
j_gene: TRBJ1-1
v_gene: TRBV27
abundance: -
len: 13
CDR3aa: CASTGPADTEAFF
CDR3nt: TGTGCCAGCACAGGGCCTGCGGACACTGAAGCTTTCTTT